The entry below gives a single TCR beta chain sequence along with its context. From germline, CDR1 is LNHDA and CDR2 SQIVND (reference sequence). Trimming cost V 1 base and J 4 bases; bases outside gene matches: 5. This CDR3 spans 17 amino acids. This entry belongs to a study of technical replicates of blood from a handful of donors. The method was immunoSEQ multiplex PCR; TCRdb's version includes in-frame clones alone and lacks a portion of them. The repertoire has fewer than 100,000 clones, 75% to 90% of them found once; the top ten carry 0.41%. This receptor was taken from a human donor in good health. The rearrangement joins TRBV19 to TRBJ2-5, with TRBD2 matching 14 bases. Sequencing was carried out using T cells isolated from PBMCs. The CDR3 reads CASSIVGTSGRGETQYF. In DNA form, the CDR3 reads TGTGCCAGTAGTATAGTCGGGACTAGCGGGAGAGGAGAGACCCAGTACTTC.